Below, 10 T cell receptor beta chains from the same sample are listed, as sequenced in a study of cytomegalovirus exposure and HLA in healthy donors. Use of 60 Vbeta and 13 Jbeta primers characterized the PCR. Only in-frame clones appear in the TCRdb table, and some are missing; sequencing was by immunoSEQ multiplex PCR. The sample lists more than 120,000 clones; 70% to 85% were seen once. The material sequenced was PBMCs. These receptor sequences come from a male donor in good health and CMV-seronegative.

The chain employs TRBV4-3 and TRBJ2-1, with D tentatively TRBD2 (6 bases). Germline values: CDR1 LGHNA, CDR2 YSLEER. Trimming stripped 0 bases from V and 0 bases from J, with 12 bases between. This CDR3 is 17 amino acids long. CDR3 sequence reads: CASSQDSGLSSYNEQFF. CDR3 DNA sequence: TGCGCCAGCAGCCAAGACAGCGGGCTTAGCTCCTACAATGAGCAGTTCTTC.

The chain combines TRBV2 with TRBJ2-3; 9 nucleotides match TRBD1. CDR3 length: 15 amino acids. Trimming at V came to 6 bases and at J to 2 bases, leaving 6 bases not matched to a gene. Germline CDR1 and CDR2: SNHLY and FYNNEI. The CDR3 sequence is CASRVTGGNTDTQYF. CDR3 coding DNA: TGTGCCAGCAGAGTTACAGGGGGCAACACAGATACGCAGTATTTT.

This chain links TRBV5-1 with TRBJ2-3; tentatively, D is TRBD2 (5 bases). Looked up from germline, CDR1 is SGHRS and CDR2 is YFSETQ. V lost 0 bases and J 2 bases, leaving 10 bases between the germline ends. The CDR3 consists of 15 residues. The CDR3 sequence is CASSLAPGFTDTQYF. The CDR3 coding sequence is TGCGCCAGCAGCTTGGCCCCGGGATTCACAGATACGCAGTATTTT.

This chain connects TRBV7-2 to TRBJ2-5; 11 nucleotides line up with TRBD1. The germline V gene has CDR1 SGHTA and CDR2 FQGNSA. Losses at the gene ends were 5 bases for V and 1 base for J; bases not matched to a gene: 9. CDR3 length: 17 residues. CDR3 sequence reads: CASSPSGTGGAQETQYF. DNA of the CDR3: TGTGCCAGCAGCCCCTCAGGGACAGGGGGTGCCCAAGAGACCCAGTACTTC.

The CDR3 nucleotides are TGTGCCAGCAAACCGGGACTAGTCATTTCCTACGAGCAGTACTTC. Translation: CASKPGLVISYEQYF. This rearrangement joins TRBV27 to TRBJ2-7; TRBD2 aligns across 8 bases. Per germline, CDR1 MNHEY and CDR2 SMNVEV (reference sequence). V lost 7 bases, J lost 1 base, and 9 bases stayed unmatched. CDR3 length: 15 amino acids.

The chain combines TRBV4-1 with TRBJ2-7; D perhaps matches TRBD1 (5 bases). With 1 base removed from V and 2 bases from J, the gap between germline ends came to 18 bases. In germline, CDR1 is MGHRA, CDR2 YSYEKL. CDR3 length: 17 amino acids. CDR3 in amino acids: CASSQGVLGRATYEQYF. The CDR3 DNA reads TGCGCCAGCAGCCAAGGAGTCCTCGGCAGGGCGACCTACGAGCAGTACTTC.

J is TRBJ2-7 and V is TRBV11-2; 11 bases match TRBD2. CDR3 size: 16 residues. J gave up 2 bases and V 5 bases, and 8 bases lay outside the gene matches. Germline V CDR1 and CDR2: SGHAT, FQNNGV. The CDR3 here is CASSPGLAGGTYEQYF. The CDR3 DNA sequence: TGTGCCAGCAGCCCTGGACTAGCGGGTGGTACCTACGAGCAGTACTTC.

The rearrangement joins TRBV7-8 to TRBJ2-7, with TRBD2 matching over 14 bases. The CDR3 runs to 19 residues. J was trimmed by 1 base and V by 1 base; bases with no gene match: 9. Germline CDR1 and CDR2: SGHVS and FQNEAQ. DNA for the CDR3: TGTGCCAGCAGCTTAGTCACAGGACTAGCGGGAGGTCCATCCTACGAGCAGTACTTC. Encoded protein: CASSLVTGLAGGPSYEQYF.

The chain is built from TRBV27 and TRBJ2-2; D remains unclear. The CDR3 consists of 13 residues. Deletions cut 6 bases from V and 6 bases from J, with 11 bases between. The germline gives CDR1 MNHEY, CDR2 SMNVEV (reference sequence). CDR3 in amino acids: CASRELRSGELFF. The CDR3 DNA reads TGTGCCAGCAGAGAACTAAGGTCCGGGGAGCTGTTTTTT.

This clone was seen a handful of times. V usage is TRBV5-4 and J usage is TRBJ2-7, with 9 bases matching TRBD1. The CDR3 spans 13 residues. The trim removed 3 bases at V and 5 bases at J, leaving 3 bases unmatched. Germline V gives CDR1 SGHNT, CDR2 YYREEE (reference sequence). CDR3 sequence (DNA): TGTGCCAGCAGCTGGGACAGGGACCACGAGCAGTACTTC. Its protein product is CASSWDRDHEQYF.